This T cell receptor (beta chain) was captured in a study of CD8 T cells in Susac syndrome. Study at large: Patients with Susac syndrome, at blood draw, were therapy-naive, on corticosteroids, or on intravenous immunoglobulin alone. Study-level points and caveats: The CD4+ T cell repertoire of patients with Susac syndrome showed no detectable clonal expansion.

Trimming removed 6 bases from V and 4 bases from J, with 32 bases in between. The CDR3 extends over 20 amino acids. Germline V lookup: CDR1 SGHRS, CDR2 YFSETQ. The authors sequenced TCR beta from blood CD8+ and CD4+ T cells. A remark on this clonotype: The antigen remains unidentified.

The RNA, about 0.45 to 1 ug, was put through reverse transcription using random hexamers. Amplification of TCR beta CDR3 across 54 Vbeta and 13 Jbeta was performed with immunoSEQ multiplex PCR. TCRdb reprocessed the immunoSEQ multiplex PCR reads via MiXCR and lists one record per CDR3 protein. The sample records roughly 190,000 distinct CDR3 sequences, around nine tenths being singletons. The receptor was isolated from a human donor with Susac syndrome. This rearrangement joins TRBV5-1 to TRBJ2-1; D is possibly TRBD2 (7 bases). The sequencing sample was made of CD4+ T cells from PBMCs. The CDR3 loop is CASTRSFGGISGASYNEQFF. CDR3 DNA sequence: TGCGCCAGCACTCGGAGCTTTGGGGGCATAAGCGGGGCTTCTTACAATGAGCAGTTCTTC.